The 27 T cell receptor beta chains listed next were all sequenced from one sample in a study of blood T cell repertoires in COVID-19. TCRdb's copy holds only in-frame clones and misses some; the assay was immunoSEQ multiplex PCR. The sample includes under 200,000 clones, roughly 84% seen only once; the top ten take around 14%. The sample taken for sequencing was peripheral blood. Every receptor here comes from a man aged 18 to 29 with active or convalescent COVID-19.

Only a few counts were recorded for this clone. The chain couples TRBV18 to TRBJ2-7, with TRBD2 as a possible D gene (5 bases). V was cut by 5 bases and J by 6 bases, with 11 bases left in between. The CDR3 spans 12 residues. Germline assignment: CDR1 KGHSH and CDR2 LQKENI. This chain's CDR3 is CASSSRTGEQYF. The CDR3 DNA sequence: TGTGCCAGCTCATCCCGGACTGGCGAGCAGTACTTC.

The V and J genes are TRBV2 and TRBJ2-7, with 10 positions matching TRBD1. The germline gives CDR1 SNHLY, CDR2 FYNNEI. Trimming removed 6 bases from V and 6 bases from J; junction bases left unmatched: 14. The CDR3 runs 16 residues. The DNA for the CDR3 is TGTGCCAGCAGCGAGGGACAGGGGTATGTACGGGGCGAGCAGTACTTC. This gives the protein CASSEGQGYVRGEQYF.

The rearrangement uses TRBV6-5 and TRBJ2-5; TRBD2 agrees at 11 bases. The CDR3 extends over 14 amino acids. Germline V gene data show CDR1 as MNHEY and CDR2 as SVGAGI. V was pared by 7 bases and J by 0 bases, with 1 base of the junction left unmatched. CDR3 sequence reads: CASTSGGYQETQYF. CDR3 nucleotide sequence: TGTGCCAGCACTAGCGGGGGGTACCAAGAGACCCAGTACTTC.

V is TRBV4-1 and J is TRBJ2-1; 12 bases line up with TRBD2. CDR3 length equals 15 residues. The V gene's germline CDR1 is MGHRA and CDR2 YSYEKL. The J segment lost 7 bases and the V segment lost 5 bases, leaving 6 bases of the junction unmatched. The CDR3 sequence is CASSYLAGGPNEQFF. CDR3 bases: TGCGCCAGCAGCTACCTAGCGGGAGGGCCTAATGAGCAGTTCTTC.

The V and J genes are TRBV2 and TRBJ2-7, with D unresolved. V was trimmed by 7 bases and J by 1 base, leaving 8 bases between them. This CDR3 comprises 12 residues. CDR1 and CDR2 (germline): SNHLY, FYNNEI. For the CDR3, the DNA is TGTGCCAGCAAGAGCGCGTCCTACGAGCAGTACTTC. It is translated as CASKSASYEQYF.

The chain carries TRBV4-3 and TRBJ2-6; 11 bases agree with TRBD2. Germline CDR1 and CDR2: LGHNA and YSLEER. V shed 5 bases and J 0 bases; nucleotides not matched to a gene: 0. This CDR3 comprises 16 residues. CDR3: CASSGTSGSGANVLTF. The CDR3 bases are TGCGCCAGCAGCGGGACTAGCGGCTCTGGGGCCAACGTCCTGACTTTC.

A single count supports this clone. In DNA form, the CDR3 reads TGTGCCAGCAGGCCTACTAGCGGGAGGGCCTTCGAGCAGTACTTC. Its translation is CASRPTSGRAFEQYF. V usage is TRBV28 and J usage is TRBJ2-7; the match to TRBD2 covers 13 bases. The germline CDR1 and CDR2 sequences are MDHEN and SYDVKM. The CDR3 covers 15 residues. The V gene end was trimmed by 6 bases and the J gene end by 6 bases; junction bases not matched to a gene: 8. The complete variable domain, with remaining parts taken from reference TRBV28 and TRBJ2-7, reads DVKVTQSSRYLVKRTGEKVFLECVQDMDHENMFWYRQDPGLGLRLIYFSYDVKMKEKGDIPEGYSVSREKKERFSLILESASTNQTSMYLCASRPTSGRAFEQYFGPGTRLTVT.

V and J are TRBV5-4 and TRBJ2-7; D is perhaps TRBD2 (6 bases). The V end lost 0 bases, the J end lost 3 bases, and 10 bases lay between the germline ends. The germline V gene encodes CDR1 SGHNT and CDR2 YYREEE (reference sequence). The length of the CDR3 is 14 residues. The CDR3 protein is CASSLGVAVYEQYF. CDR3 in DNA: TGTGCCAGCAGCTTGGGGGTAGCGGTCTACGAGCAGTACTTC.

CDR3 in DNA: TGTGCCAGCAGCTTAATGAGCGGGAGCCACAATGAGCAGTTCTTC. Translating gives CASSLMSGSHNEQFF. The gene calls are TRBV7-8 and TRBJ2-1, with 8 bases that match TRBD2. The germline gives CDR1 SGHVS, CDR2 FQNEAQ. The CDR3 has 15 residues. V dropped 2 bases and J dropped 5; count of bases not matched to a gene: 5.

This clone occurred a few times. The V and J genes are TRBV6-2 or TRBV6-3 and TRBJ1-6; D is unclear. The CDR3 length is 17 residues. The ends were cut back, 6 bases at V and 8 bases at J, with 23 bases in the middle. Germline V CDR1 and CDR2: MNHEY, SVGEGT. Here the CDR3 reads CASSPFLFTTLDSPLHF. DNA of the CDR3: TGTGCCAGCAGCCCTTTTCTTTTTACTACCTTAGATTCACCCCTCCACTTT.

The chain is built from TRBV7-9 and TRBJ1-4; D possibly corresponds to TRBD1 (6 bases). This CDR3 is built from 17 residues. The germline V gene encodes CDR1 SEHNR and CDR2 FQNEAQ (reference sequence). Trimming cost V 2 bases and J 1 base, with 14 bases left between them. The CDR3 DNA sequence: TGTGCCAGCAGCTTAAGGCGGGGGCCGGGAACTAATGAAAAACTGTTTTTT. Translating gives CASSLRRGPGTNEKLFF.

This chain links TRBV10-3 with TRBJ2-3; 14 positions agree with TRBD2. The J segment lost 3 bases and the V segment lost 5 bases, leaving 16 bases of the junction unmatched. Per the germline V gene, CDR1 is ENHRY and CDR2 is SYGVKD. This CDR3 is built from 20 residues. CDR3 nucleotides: TGTGCCATCAGTACCGGGACTAGCGGGAGACAATTGCTACTTACAGATACGCAGTATTTT. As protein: CAISTGTSGRQLLLTDTQYF.

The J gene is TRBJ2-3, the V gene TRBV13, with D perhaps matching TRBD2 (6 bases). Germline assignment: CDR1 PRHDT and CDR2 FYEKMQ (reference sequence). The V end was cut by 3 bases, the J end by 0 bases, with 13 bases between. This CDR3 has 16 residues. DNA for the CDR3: TGTGCCAGCAGCTTCGGAACGGGACTCAGCACAGATACGCAGTATTTT. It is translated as CASSFGTGLSTDTQYF. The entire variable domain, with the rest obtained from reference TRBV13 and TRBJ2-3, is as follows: AAGVIQSPRHLIKEKRETATLKCYPIPRHDTVYWYQQGPGQDPQFLISFYEKMQSDKGSIPDRFSAQQFSDYHSELNMSSLELGDSALYFCASSFGTGLSTDTQYFGPGTRLTVL.

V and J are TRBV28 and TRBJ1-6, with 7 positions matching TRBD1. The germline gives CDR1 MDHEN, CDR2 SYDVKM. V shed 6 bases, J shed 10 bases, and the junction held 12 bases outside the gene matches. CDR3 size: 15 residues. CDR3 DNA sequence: TGTGCCAGCAGCTTAACCGGGACAGCGGGCTCACCCCTCCACTTT. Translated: CASSLTGTAGSPLHF.

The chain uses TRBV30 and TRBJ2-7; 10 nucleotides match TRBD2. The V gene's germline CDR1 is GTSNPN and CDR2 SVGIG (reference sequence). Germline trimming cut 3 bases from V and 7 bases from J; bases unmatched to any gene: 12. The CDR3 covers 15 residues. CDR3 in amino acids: CAWSPGLARPQEQYF. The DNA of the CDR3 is TGTGCCTGGAGCCCGGGACTAGCGCGTCCTCAGGAGCAGTACTTC.

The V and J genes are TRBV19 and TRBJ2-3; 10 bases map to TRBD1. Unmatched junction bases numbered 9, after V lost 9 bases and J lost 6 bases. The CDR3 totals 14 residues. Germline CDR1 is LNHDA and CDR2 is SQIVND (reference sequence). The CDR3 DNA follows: TGTGCCAGCCAAGGGGACAGGGGTTCTGATACGCAGTATTTT. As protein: CASQGDRGSDTQYF.

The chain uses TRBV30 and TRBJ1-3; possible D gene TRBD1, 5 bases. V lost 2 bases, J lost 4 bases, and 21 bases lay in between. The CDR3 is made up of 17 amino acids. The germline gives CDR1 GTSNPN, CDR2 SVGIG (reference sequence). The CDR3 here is CAWSQRFDSLSGNTIYF. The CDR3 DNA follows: TGTGCCTGGAGTCAACGGTTCGACAGTCTATCAGGAAACACCATATATTTT.

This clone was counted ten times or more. DNA for the CDR3: TGCGCCAGCAGCTTGGTAGGACACCTTAATGAAAAACTGTTTTTT. Translating gives CASSLVGHLNEKLFF. The chain joins TRBV5-1 to TRBJ1-4, with a tentative D call TRBD1 (5 bases). CDR1 and CDR2 from the germline V gene are SGHRS and YFSETQ. The V end lost 0 bases, the J end lost 4 bases, and 10 bases lay between the germline ends. The CDR3 is 15 residues long.

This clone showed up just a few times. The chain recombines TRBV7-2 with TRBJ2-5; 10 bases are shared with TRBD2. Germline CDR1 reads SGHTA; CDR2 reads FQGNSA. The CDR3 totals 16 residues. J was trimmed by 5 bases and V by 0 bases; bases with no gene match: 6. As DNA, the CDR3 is TGTGCCAGCAGCTTAGCCGCTAGCGGGGGTGGTGAGACCCAGTACTTC. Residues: CASSLAASGGGETQYF.

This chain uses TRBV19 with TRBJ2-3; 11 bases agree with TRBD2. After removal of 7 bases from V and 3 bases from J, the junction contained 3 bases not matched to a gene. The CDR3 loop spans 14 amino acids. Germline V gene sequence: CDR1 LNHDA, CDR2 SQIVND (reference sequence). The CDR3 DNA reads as TGTGCCAGTACGACTAGCGGGAAGACAGATACGCAGTATTTT. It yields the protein CASTTSGKTDTQYF.

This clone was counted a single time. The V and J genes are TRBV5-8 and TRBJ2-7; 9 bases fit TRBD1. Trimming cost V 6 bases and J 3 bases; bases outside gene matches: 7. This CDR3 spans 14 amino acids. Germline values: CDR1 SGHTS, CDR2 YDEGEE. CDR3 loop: CASTPDRGGYEQYF. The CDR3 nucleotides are TGTGCCAGCACCCCGGACAGGGGTGGCTACGAGCAGTACTTC.

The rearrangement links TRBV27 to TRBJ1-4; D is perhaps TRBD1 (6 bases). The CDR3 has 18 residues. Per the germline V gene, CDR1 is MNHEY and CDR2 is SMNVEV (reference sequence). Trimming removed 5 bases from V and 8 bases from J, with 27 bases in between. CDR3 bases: TGTGCCAGCAGTACCCCAACGGCACAGGGAATTTTGGGCGAAAAACTGTTTTTT. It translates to CASSTPTAQGILGEKLFF.

CDR3 protein: CASSPLTGTSGPPYF. CDR3 sequence (DNA): TGTGCCAGCAGCCCACTGACCGGGACTAGCGGCCCACCGTATTTT. This chain connects TRBV3-1 (or the pseudogene TRBV3-2) to TRBJ2-3; the match to TRBD2 covers 11 bases. The CDR3 runs to 15 residues. The junction had 14 bases not matched to a gene; V was cut back by 4 bases and J by 14 bases. Germline V CDR1 and CDR2: LGHDT, YNNKEL (reference sequence).

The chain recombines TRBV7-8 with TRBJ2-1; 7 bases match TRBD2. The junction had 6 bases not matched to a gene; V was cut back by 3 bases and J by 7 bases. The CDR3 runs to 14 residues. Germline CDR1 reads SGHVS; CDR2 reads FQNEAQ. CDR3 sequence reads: CASSLYGRLNEQFF. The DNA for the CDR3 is TGTGCCAGCAGCTTGTACGGGAGGTTAAATGAGCAGTTCTTC.

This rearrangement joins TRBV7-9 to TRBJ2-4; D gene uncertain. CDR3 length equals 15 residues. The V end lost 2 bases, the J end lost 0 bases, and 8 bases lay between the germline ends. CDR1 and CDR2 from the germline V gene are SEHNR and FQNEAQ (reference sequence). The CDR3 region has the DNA TGTGCCAGCAGCTTAACAGAAATAGCCAAAAACATTCAGTACTTC. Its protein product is CASSLTEIAKNIQYF. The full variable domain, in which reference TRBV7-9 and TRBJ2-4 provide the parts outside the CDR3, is DTGVSQNPRHKITKRGQNVTFRCDPISEHNRLYWYRQTLGQGPEFLTYFQNEAQLEKSRLLSDRFSAERPKGSFSTLEIQRTEQGDSAMYLCASSLTEIAKNIQYFGAGTRLSVL.

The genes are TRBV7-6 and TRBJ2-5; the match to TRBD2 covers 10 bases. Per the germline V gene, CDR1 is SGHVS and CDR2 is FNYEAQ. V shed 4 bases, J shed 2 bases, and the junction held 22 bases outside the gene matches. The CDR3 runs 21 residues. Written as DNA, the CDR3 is TGTGCCAGCAGCTCGAGGGGACGGCATAGCGGGAGGCTCAACGAGCAAGAGACCCAGTACTTC. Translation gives CASSSRGRHSGRLNEQETQYF.

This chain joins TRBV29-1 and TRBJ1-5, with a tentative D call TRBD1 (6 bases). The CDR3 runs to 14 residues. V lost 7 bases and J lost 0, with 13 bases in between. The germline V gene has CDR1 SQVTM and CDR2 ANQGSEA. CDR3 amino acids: CSAAGTNSNQPQHF. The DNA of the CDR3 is TGCAGCGCCGCCGGGACAAATAGCAATCAGCCCCAGCATTTT.